One and the same sample provided the 23 T cell receptor beta chains below, sequenced in a study of cytomegalovirus exposure and HLA in healthy donors (dated by TCRdb to 2015 to 2018). The receptor library was made with the immunoSEQ multiplex PCR assay. For the multiplex PCR, a mixture combining 60 forward primers for TCR Vbeta segments and 13 reverse primers for TCR Jbeta segments was used. The clones in this table, taken by TCRdb from immuneACCESS, are in-frame only. Not every clone is retained; where verified, under half of the shortfall comes from an unresolved V gene, and the cause of the rest is unknown. This sample is represented by some 150,000 clones; roughly 73% of them were singletons. The leading ten clones occupy 2.5% to 3.5% of the sample. Sequences were obtained from PBMCs. The receptors derive from a female donor in good health and CMV-seronegative.

The chain joins TRBV7-2 to TRBJ1-1; no clear D gene. Trimming shortened V by 1 base and J by 4 bases, and 13 bases separated the two germline ends. The CDR3 covers 15 residues. Germline values: CDR1 SGHTA, CDR2 FQGNSA. The CDR3: CASSLGPSRGTEAFF. In nucleotides, the CDR3 is TGTGCCAGCAGCTTAGGGCCCTCGCGAGGCACTGAAGCTTTCTTT.

V usage is TRBV7-9 and J usage is TRBJ2-5; D not certain. This CDR3 comprises 14 residues. Germline V gene sequence: CDR1 SEHNR, CDR2 FQNEAQ (reference sequence). Trimming took 5 bases from V and 3 from J, leaving 13 bases between them. The CDR3 region is CASSITPTKETQYF. CDR3 in DNA: TGTGCCAGCAGCATAACCCCCACTAAAGAGACCCAGTACTTC.

This clone was counted between two and nine times. The chain joins TRBV19 to TRBJ2-6; 7 bases are a match to TRBD1. Germline-derived CDR1 and CDR2 are LNHDA and SQIVND (reference sequence). This CDR3 spans 16 amino acids. V lost 7 bases, J lost 3 bases, and 9 bases stayed unmatched. DNA of the CDR3: TGTGCCAGTAATAAGACAGGGTCAAATGGGGCCAACGTCCTGACTTTC. Encoded protein: CASNKTGSNGANVLTF.

V and J are TRBV9 and TRBJ2-2; 10 bases line up with TRBD2. CDR3 size: 19 residues. V dropped 0 bases and J dropped 7; count of bases not matched to a gene: 15. The germline CDR1 and CDR2 sequences are SGDLS and YYNGEE. As DNA, the CDR3 is TGTGCCAGCAGCGTAGCTCCAAGCGGGAGGGCTAGTTCTGGCGGGGAGCTGTTTTTT. This encodes CASSVAPSGRASSGGELFF. Filled out from reference TRBV9 and TRBJ2-2, the complete variable domain reads DSGVTQTPKHLITATGQRVTLRCSPRSGDLSVYWYQQSLDQGLQFLIQYYNGEERAKGNILERFSAQQFPDLHSELNLSSLELGDSALYFCASSVAPSGRASSGGELFFGEGSRLTVL.

This clone was seen more than once but under ten times. Additional DNA sequences in this sample encode the identical CDR3. The genes are TRBV19 and TRBJ2-7; 8 bases align to TRBD1. V dropped 6 bases and J dropped 7; count of bases not matched to a gene: 14. This CDR3 has 15 residues. Germline V lookup: CDR1 LNHDA, CDR2 SQIVND (reference sequence). CDR3 sequence reads: CASRGSGTGLEEQYF. In DNA form, the CDR3 reads TGTGCCAGTAGAGGATCCGGGACAGGCCTTGAGGAGCAGTACTTC.

J is TRBJ2-5 and V is TRBV29-1, with 9 nucleotides matching TRBD1. Trimming cost V 7 bases and J 5 bases; bases outside gene matches: 11. The CDR3 totals 14 residues. Germline V gene data show CDR1 as SQVTM and CDR2 as ANQGSEA. The CDR3 sequence: CSAGRTGVGETQYF. The CDR3 DNA is TGCAGCGCGGGCCGGACAGGGGTAGGGGAGACCCAGTACTTC.

The chain is built from TRBV5-1 and TRBJ2-5; 7 positions agree with TRBD2. The germline CDR1 and CDR2 sequences are SGHRS and YFSETQ. The trim removed 2 bases at V and 5 bases at J, leaving 9 bases unmatched. The CDR3 totals 15 residues. The DNA of the CDR3 is TGCGCCAGCAGCTTCCAAGGACTAGGCATTGAGACCCAGTACTTC. Translating it yields CASSFQGLGIETQYF.

The chain is built from TRBV29-1 and TRBJ2-3, with 14 bases fitting TRBD2. V was pared by 1 base and J by 0 bases, with 9 bases of the junction left unmatched. Germline assignment: CDR1 SQVTM and CDR2 ANQGSEA. The length of the CDR3 is 19 residues. The CDR3 reads CSVEGTSGRWPSSTDTQYF. The CDR3 DNA sequence: TGCAGCGTTGAAGGGACTAGCGGGAGGTGGCCTTCTAGCACAGATACGCAGTATTTT.

This clone was counted a single time. The rearrangement links TRBV6-4 to TRBJ1-5, with a possible D match to TRBD1 (6 bases). This CDR3 has 13 residues. Trimming pared 5 bases from V and 7 bases from J, leaving 12 bases between. CDR1 MRHNA and CDR2 SNTAGT come from the germline V gene. CDR3 sequence reads: CASSSGEQQPQHF. The CDR3 DNA reads as TGTGCCAGCAGTTCAGGGGAACAACAGCCCCAGCATTTT.

The rearrangement links TRBV10-3 to TRBJ2-3; D perhaps matches TRBD1 (5 bases). Germline V lookup: CDR1 ENHRY, CDR2 SYGVKD. Trimming removed 1 base at V and 4 bases at J, with 6 bases between. The CDR3 is made up of 13 amino acids. CDR3 sequence: CAISELTADTQYF. CDR3 DNA: TGTGCCATCAGTGAGTTGACAGCAGATACGCAGTATTTT.

The chain links TRBV7-2 to TRBJ1-1; D remains unclear. This CDR3 is 13 amino acids long. V was clipped by 5 bases and J by 1 base, with 8 bases between them. The V gene's germline CDR1 is SGHTA and CDR2 FQGNSA. CDR3 DNA: TGTGCCAGCAGCCCAAGAGGGAACACTGAAGCTTTCTTT. This gives the protein CASSPRGNTEAFF.

The chain couples TRBV5-8 to TRBJ2-1; 10 nucleotides match TRBD1. The germline CDR1 and CDR2 sequences are SGHTS and YDEGEE. Trimming cost V 4 bases and J 4 bases; bases outside gene matches: 8. The CDR3 runs 16 residues. The CDR3 loop is CASSRGPGQGYNEQFF. CDR3 coding DNA: TGTGCCAGCAGCAGGGGGCCGGGACAGGGGTACAATGAGCAGTTCTTC.

In this sample, this clone turned up a few times. The chain employs TRBV4-3 and TRBJ1-2, with D uncertain. The CDR3 totals 13 residues. Trimming left V 2 bases short and J 1 base short, with 5 bases between. The V gene's germline CDR1 is LGHNA and CDR2 YSLEER. CDR3 in DNA: TGCGCCAGCAGCCAATCCGGTAACTATGGCTACACCTTC. Protein: CASSQSGNYGYTF.

The chain links TRBV2 to TRBJ2-1; 10 bases are shared with TRBD2. The CDR3 contains 17 residues. CDR1 and CDR2 (germline): SNHLY, FYNNEI. The trim removed 3 bases at V and 4 bases at J, leaving 9 bases unmatched. The CDR3 loop reads CASSELAGDPSYNEQFF. The CDR3 DNA reads TGTGCCAGCAGTGAGCTAGCGGGAGACCCATCATACAATGAGCAGTTCTTC.

This chain connects TRBV10-2 to TRBJ2-1, with a weak D call TRBD2 (7 bases). V was cut by 2 bases and J by 10 bases, with 18 bases left in between. Per the germline V gene, CDR1 is WSHSY and CDR2 is SAAADI. This CDR3 spans 15 amino acids. CDR3 in DNA: TGCGCCAGCAGTGAGCACGGACGGGGGGCCGGGGAGCAGTTCTTC. Its protein is CASSEHGRGAGEQFF.

The gene calls are TRBV7-9 and TRBJ2-5, with 8 bases fitting TRBD1. V was clipped by 5 bases and J by 1 base; unmatched bases: 9. This CDR3 comprises 16 residues. Germline V lookup: CDR1 SEHNR, CDR2 FQNEAQ (reference sequence). CDR3 coding DNA: TGTGCCAGCAGCCAGACAGGGGTCTCCTCCCAAGAGACCCAGTACTTC. Amino acids: CASSQTGVSSQETQYF. The variable domain in full, completed from reference TRBV7-9 and TRBJ2-5, reads DTGVSQNPRHKITKRGQNVTFRCDPISEHNRLYWYRQTLGQGPEFLTYFQNEAQLEKSRLLSDRFSAERPKGSFSTLEIQRTEQGDSAMYLCASSQTGVSSQETQYFGPGTRLLVL.

The chain carries TRBV19 and TRBJ2-5; the match to TRBD2 covers 10 bases. V lost 3 bases and J lost 5; bases outside the gene matches: 6. Germline V gene data show CDR1 as LNHDA and CDR2 as SQIVND (reference sequence). This CDR3 comprises 15 residues. The CDR3 here is CASSIVAGGGETQYF. The CDR3 coding sequence is TGTGCCAGTAGTATCGTAGCGGGGGGAGGGGAGACCCAGTACTTC.

This sequence joins TRBV27 and TRBJ2-5; TRBD2 agrees at 12 bases. CDR1 is MNHEY, CDR2 SMNVEV, per germline (reference sequence). J gave up 0 bases and V 5 bases, and 7 bases lay outside the gene matches. The CDR3 runs 17 residues. The CDR3 protein is CASSKLAGGRDQETQYF. The CDR3 DNA reads as TGTGCCAGCAGTAAGCTAGCGGGAGGGCGGGACCAAGAGACCCAGTACTTC.

The CDR3 sequence: CASSEKESTARTF. In DNA form, the CDR3 reads TGTGCCAGCAGTGAAAAGGAGTCGACAGCGCGCACCTTC. The V call is TRBV27, the J call TRBJ1-2, with a possible D match to TRBD1 (5 bases). V was pared by 5 bases and J by 13 bases, with 20 bases between. Germline V CDR1 and CDR2: MNHEY, SMNVEV (reference sequence). This CDR3 has 13 residues.

This chain joins TRBV6-4 and TRBJ2-3, with TRBD2 matching 11 bases. V trimming: 6 bases; J trimming: 1 base; junction bases outside the gene matches: 6. The germline CDR1 and CDR2 sequences are MRHNA and SNTAGT. This CDR3 has 16 residues. CDR3 sequence reads: CASSPLGLAGTDTQYF. As DNA, the CDR3 is TGTGCCAGCAGCCCCCTGGGACTAGCGGGCACAGATACGCAGTATTTT.

The genes are TRBV4-2 and TRBJ2-2; TRBD2 aligns across 8 bases. CDR3 size: 16 residues. Germline V gene sequence: CDR1 LGHNA, CDR2 YNFKEQ. V lost 1 base, J lost 6 bases, and 7 bases stayed unmatched. The CDR3 reads CASSQGGLGRPGELFF. The CDR3 nucleotides read TGTGCCAGCAGCCAAGGGGGACTAGGGAGGCCCGGGGAGCTGTTTTTT.

The V and J genes are TRBV18 and TRBJ2-3; 8 bases are shared with TRBD2. In germline, CDR1 is KGHSH, CDR2 LQKENI. The CDR3 contains 16 residues. Germline trimming cut 2 bases from V and 6 bases from J; bases unmatched to any gene: 10. The CDR3 loop is CASSPRIIAGKDTQYF. The DNA of the CDR3 is TGTGCCAGCTCACCAAGGATAATAGCGGGGAAGGATACGCAGTATTTT.

This rearrangement joins TRBV5-1 to TRBJ1-2, with a weak D call TRBD1 (6 bases). The V end was cut by 0 bases, the J end by 4 bases, with 13 bases between. This CDR3 contains 15 residues. Looked up from germline, CDR1 is SGHRS and CDR2 is YFSETQ. CDR3 DNA sequence: TGCGCCAGCAGCTTGGTTCAGGGGCCGAGCTATGGCTACACCTTC. Translating gives CASSLVQGPSYGYTF.